This T cell receptor (beta chain) came from a study of T cell responses to AZD1222 COVID-19 vaccine. Whole-study findings and limits: Most donors were white British, females outnumbered males, and clonal diversity was possibly underestimated. Just 5 to 7 people given AZD1222 tested seropositive at baseline.

A remark on this clone: Its antigen is unknown.

The assay was immunoSEQ multiplex PCR, and TCRdb's table has in-frame clones only and misses some. Among about 130,000 clones, over 65% were seen once, and the ten largest hold 4.1%. Germline V gives CDR1 GTSNPN, CDR2 SVGIG (reference sequence). The length of the CDR3 is 13 residues. V lost 5 bases and J lost 0; bases outside the gene matches: 1. The chain is built from TRBV30 and TRBJ2-1; 7 bases match TRBD2. This sequence originates from an adult in good health. Sequenced here: peripheral blood, sampled on day 0 of AZD1222 vaccination. DNA of the CDR3: TGTGCCTGGGCTAGCGGCTCCTACAATGAGCAGTTCTTC. It yields the protein CAWASGSYNEQFF. Full variable domain (rest looked up from reference TRBV30 and TRBJ2-1): SQTIHQWPATLVQPVGSPLSLECTVEGTSNPNLYWYRQAAGRGLQLLFYSVGIGQISSEVPQNLSASRPQDRQFILSSKKLLLSDSGFYLCAWASGSYNEQFFGPGTRLTVL.